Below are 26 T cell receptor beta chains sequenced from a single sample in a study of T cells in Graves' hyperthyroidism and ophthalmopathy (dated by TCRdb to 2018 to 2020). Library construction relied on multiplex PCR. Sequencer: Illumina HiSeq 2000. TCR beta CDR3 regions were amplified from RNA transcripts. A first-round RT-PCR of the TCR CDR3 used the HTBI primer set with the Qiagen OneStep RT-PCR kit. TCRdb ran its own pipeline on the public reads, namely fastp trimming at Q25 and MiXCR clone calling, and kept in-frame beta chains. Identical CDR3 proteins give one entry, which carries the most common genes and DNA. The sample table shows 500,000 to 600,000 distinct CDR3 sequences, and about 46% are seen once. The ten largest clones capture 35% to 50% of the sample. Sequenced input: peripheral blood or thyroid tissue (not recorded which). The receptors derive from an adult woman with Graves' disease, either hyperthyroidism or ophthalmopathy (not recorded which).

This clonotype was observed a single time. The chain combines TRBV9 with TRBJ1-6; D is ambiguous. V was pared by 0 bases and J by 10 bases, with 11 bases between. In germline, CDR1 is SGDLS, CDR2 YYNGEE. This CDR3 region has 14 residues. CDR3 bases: TGTGCCAGCAGCGTAGGTAAGACCGGATCACCCCTCCACTTT. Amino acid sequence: CASSVGKTGSPLHF.

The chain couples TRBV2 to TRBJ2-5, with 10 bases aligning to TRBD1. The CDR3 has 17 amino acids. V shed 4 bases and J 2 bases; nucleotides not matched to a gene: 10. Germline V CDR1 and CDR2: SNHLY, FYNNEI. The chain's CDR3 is CASSAMTGGGGQETQYF. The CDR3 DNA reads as TGTGCCAGCAGTGCGATGACAGGGGGCGGGGGTCAAGAGACCCAGTACTTC.

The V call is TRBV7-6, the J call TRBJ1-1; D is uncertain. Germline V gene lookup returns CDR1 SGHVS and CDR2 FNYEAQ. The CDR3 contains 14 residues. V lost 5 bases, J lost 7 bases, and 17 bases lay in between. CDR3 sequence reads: CASSLAASTNEAFF. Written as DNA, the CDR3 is TGTGCCAGCAGCCTCGCGGCTTCAACTAATGAAGCTTTCTTT.

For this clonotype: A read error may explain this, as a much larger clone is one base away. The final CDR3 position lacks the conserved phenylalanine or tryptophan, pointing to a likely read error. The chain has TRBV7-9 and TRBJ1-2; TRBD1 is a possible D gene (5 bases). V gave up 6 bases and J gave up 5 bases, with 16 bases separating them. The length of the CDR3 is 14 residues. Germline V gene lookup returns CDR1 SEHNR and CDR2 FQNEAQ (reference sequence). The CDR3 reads CASSPLTELYGYTL. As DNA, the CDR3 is TGTGCCAGCAGTCCCTTGACAGAATTGTATGGCTACACCCTC.

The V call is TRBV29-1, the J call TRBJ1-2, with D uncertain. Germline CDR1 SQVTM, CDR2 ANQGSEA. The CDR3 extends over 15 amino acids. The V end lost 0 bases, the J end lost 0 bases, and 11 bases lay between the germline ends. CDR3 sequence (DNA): TGCAGCGTTGAAGATCCGGCAGTTACTAACTATGGCTACACCTTC. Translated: CSVEDPAVTNYGYTF.

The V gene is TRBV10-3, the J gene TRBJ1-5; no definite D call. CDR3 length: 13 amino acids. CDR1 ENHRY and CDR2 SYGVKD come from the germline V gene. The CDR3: CSSTYQTRQPQHF. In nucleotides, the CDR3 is TGTTCCAGCACATACCAGACTCGCCAGCCCCAGCATTTT.

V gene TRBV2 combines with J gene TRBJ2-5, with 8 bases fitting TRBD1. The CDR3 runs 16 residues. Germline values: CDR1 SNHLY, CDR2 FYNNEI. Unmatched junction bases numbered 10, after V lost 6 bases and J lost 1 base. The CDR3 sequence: CASSVGQGAAQETQYF. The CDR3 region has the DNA TGTGCCAGCAGCGTTGGACAGGGCGCGGCCCAAGAGACCCAGTACTTC. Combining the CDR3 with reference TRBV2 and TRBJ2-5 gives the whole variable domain EPEVTQTPSHQVTQMGQEVILRCVPISNHLYFYWYRQILGQKVEFLVSFYNNEISEKSEIFDDQFSVERPDGSNFTLKIRSTKLEDSAMYFCASSVGQGAAQETQYFGPGTRLLVL.

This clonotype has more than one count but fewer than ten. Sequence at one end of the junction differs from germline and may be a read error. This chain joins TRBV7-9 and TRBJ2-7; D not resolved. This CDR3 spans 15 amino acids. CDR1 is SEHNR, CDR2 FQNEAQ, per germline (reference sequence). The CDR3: CASSQEVLESYEQYF. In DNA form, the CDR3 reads TGCGCCAGCAGCCAAGAAGTCTTGGAATCCTACGAGCAGTACTTC.

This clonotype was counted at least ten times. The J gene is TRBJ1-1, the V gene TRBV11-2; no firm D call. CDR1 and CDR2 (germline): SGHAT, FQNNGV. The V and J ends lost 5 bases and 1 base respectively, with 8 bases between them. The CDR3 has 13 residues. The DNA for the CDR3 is TGTGCCAGCAGCGGGCCAGGGAACACTGAAGCTTTCTTT. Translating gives CASSGPGNTEAFF.

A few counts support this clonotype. The CDR3 region is CASSLAVEKLFF. As DNA, the CDR3 is TGTGCCAGCAGCTTAGCCGTTGAAAAACTGTTTTTT. The chain carries TRBV7-9 and TRBJ1-4; D call uncertain. Germline lookup yields CDR1 SEHNR and CDR2 FQNEAQ (reference sequence). The V and J ends lost 0 bases and 7 bases respectively, with 3 bases between them. CDR3 size: 12 residues.

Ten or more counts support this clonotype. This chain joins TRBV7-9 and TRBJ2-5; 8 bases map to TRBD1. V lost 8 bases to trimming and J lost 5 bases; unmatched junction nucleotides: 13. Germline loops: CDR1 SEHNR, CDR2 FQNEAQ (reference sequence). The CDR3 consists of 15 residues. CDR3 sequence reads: CASVAGTGLLETQYF. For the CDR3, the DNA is TGTGCCAGCGTCGCCGGGACAGGTTTGTTGGAGACCCAGTACTTC. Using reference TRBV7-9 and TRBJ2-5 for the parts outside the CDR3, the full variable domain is DTGVSQNPRHKITKRGQNVTFRCDPISEHNRLYWYRQTLGQGPEFLTYFQNEAQLEKSRLLSDRFSAERPKGSFSTLEIQRTEQGDSAMYLCASVAGTGLLETQYFGPGTRLLVL.

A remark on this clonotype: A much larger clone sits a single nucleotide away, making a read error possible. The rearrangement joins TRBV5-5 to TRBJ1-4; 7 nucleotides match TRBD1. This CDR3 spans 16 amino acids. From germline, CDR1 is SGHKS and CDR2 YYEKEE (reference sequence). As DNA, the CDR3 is TGTGCCAGCAGCTCCCCCGACAGGGTGGTTGGTGAAAAACTGCTTTTT. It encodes CASSSPDRVVGEKLLF.

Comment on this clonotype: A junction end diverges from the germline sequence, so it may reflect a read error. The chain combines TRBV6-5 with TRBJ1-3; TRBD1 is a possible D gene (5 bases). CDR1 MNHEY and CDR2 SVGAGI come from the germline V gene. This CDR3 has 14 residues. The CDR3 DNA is TGTGCCAGCAGTTATAGGGACTCTGGAAACATCATATATTTT. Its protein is CASSYRDSGNIIYF.

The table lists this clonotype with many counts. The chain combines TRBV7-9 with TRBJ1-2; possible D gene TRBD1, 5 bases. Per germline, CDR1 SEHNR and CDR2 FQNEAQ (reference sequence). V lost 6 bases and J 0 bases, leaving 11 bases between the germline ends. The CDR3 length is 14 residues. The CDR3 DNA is TGTGCCAGCAGTGACAGCGACTCTAACTATGGCTACACCTTC. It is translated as CASSDSDSNYGYTF.

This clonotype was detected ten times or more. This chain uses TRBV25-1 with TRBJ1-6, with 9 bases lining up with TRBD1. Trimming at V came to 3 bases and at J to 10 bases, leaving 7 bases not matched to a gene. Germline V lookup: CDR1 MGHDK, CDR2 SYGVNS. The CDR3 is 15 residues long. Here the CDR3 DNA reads TGTGCCAGCAGTGACCCAGGACAGGGGAACTCACCCCTCCACTTT. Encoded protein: CASSDPGQGNSPLHF.

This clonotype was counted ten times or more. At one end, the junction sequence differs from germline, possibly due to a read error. The DNA of the CDR3 is TGCGCCAGCAGCTTGGTCGACAGCTACGAGCAGTACTTC. This gives the protein CASSLVDSYEQYF. The chain joins TRBV12-3 or TRBV12-4 to TRBJ2-7, with D maybe TRBD1 (5 bases). The CDR3 runs to 13 residues.

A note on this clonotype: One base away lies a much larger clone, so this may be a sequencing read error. Here the CDR3 DNA reads TGCGCCAGCAGCTTGGGGGGGTCAGGGGGCCACGAGCAGTGCTTC. Translation: CASSLGGSGGHEQCF. V gene TRBV5-1 combines with J gene TRBJ2-7; TRBD1 agrees at 8 bases. The CDR3 extends over 15 amino acids. CDR1 and CDR2 from the germline V gene are SGHRS and YFSETQ.

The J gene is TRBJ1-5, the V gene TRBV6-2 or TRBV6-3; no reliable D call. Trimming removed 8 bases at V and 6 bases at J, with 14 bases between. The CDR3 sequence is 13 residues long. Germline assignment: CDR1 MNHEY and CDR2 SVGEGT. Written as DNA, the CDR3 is TGTGCCAGCCGGCGAGGAGGGCGTCAGCCCCAGCATTTT. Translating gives CASRRGGRQPQHF.

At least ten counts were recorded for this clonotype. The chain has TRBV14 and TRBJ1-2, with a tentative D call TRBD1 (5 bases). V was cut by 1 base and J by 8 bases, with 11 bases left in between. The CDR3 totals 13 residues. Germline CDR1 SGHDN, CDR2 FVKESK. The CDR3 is CASSQVPQGGYTF. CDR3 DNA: TGTGCCAGCAGCCAAGTCCCTCAGGGAGGCTACACCTTC.

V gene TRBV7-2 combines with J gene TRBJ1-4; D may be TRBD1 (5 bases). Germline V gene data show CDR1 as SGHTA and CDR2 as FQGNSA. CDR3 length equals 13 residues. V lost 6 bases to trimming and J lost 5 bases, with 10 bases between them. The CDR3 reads CASSRGSNEKLFF. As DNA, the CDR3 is TGTGCCAGCAGTCGGGGGAGCAATGAAAAACTGTTTTTT. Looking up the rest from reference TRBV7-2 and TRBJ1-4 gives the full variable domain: GAGVSQSPSNKVTEKGKDVELRCDPISGHTALYWYRQSLGQGLEFLIYFQGNSAPDKSGLPSDRFSAERTGGSVSTLTIQRTQQEDSAVYLCASSRGSNEKLFFGSGTQLSVL.

CDR3 sequence reads: CSARERTGPNSPLHF. The CDR3 DNA reads TGCAGTGCTAGAGAACGGACAGGGCCGAATTCACCCCTCCACTTT. The genes are TRBV20-1 and TRBJ1-6, with 8 nucleotides matching TRBD1. The trim removed 0 bases at V and 7 bases at J, leaving 5 bases unmatched. Germline lookup yields CDR1 DFQATT and CDR2 SNEGSKA (reference sequence). There are 15 residues in the CDR3.

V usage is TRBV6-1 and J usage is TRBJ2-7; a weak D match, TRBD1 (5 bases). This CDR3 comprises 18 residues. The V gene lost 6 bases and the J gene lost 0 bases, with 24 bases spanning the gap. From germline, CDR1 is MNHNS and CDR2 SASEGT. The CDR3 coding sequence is TGTGCCAGCAGGCGCCCTCTCAAGGCTAGGGGCGACTCCTACGAGCAGTACTTC. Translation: CASRRPLKARGDSYEQYF.

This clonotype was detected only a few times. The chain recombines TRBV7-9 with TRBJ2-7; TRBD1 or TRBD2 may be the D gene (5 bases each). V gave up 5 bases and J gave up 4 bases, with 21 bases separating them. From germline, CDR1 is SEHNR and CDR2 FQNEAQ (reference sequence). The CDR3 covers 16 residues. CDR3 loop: CASSLIGAGGSYEQYF. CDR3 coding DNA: TGTGCCAGCAGCCTGATCGGGGCGGGCGGAAGTTACGAGCAGTACTTC.

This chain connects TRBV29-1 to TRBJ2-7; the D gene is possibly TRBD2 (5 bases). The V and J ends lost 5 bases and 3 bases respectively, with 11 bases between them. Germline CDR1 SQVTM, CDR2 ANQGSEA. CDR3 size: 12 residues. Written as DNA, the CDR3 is TGCAGCGTTTGGGGAGAGGTCTACGAGCAGTACTTC. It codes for CSVWGEVYEQYF.

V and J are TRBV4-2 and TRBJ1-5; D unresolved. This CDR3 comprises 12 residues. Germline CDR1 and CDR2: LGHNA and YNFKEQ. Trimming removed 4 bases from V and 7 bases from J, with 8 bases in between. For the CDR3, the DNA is TGTGCCAGCAGCCTCCCTAGGCAGCCCCAGCATTTT. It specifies CASSLPRQPQHF.

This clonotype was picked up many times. CDR3 coding DNA: TGTGCCAGCAGCAAAACAGGGAAGAACACTGAAGCTTTCTTT. Protein product: CASSKTGKNTEAFF. The chain joins TRBV28 to TRBJ1-1, with D possibly matching TRBD1 (6 bases). Germline V gene lookup returns CDR1 MDHEN and CDR2 SYDVKM. The CDR3 runs to 14 residues. V was cut by 6 bases and J by 1 base, with 12 bases left in between. The complete variable domain, with remaining parts taken from reference TRBV28 and TRBJ1-1, reads DVKVTQSSRYLVKRTGEKVFLECVQDMDHENMFWYRQDPGLGLRLIYFSYDVKMKEKGDIPEGYSVSREKKERFSLILESASTNQTSMYLCASSKTGKNTEAFFGQGTRLTVV.